These T cell receptor beta chains were read from a single sample in a study of response to subunit inactivated influenza vaccine. TCRdb re-analysed the RT-PCR reads in MiXCR, keeping a single row per CDR3 protein. The data contain about 650,000 distinct CDR3 sequences, less than 20% of them singletons. This material consisted of PBMCs from blood, taken about 13 days after vaccination. The receptors derive from a man aged 50 to 60 who received an inactivated influenza vaccine. Each CDR3 is given with its conserved first and last residue. The order of the fields is V gene, clone size, D gene, J gene, CDR3 protein, CDR3 DNA. A D gene is named only where the DNA matches it firmly. Not every row has a clone size; where given, it reads once, few, many or a size class.

TRBV30	few	-	TRBJ2-1	CAWSPTVPGEQFF	TGTGCCTGGAGTCCGACAGTACCGGGTGAGCAGTTCTTC
TRBV12-3/TRBV12-4	few	-	TRBJ1-1	CASSLALSLAGDTEAFF	TGTGCCAGCAGTTTAGCGCTAAGTCTCGCCGGGGACACTGAAGCTTTCTTT
TRBV20-1	few	-	TRBJ2-7	CRGGGYGHEQYF	TGCCGAGGGGGAGGGTACGGTCACGAGCAGTACTTC
TRBV7-2	many	-	TRBJ1-1	CASSRDRRGEAFF	TGTGCCAGCAGCCGCGACAGACGGGGTGAAGCTTTCTTT
TRBV16	few	-	TRBJ1-4	CASSQSPTDATNEKLFF	TGTGCCAGCAGCCAATCCCCCACAGATGCAACTAATGAAAAACTGTTTTTT
TRBV2	few	-	TRBJ2-7	CASRESYRDPRQYF	TGTGCCAGCAGAGAATCGTACCGGGACCCCCGGCAGTACTTC
TRBV7-9	few	-	TRBJ1-2	CASSLRGGNGYTF	TGTGCCAGCAGCTTACGTGGAGGGAATGGCTACACCTTC
TRBV15	few	TRBD2	TRBJ2-3	CATSRDKAGEGTQYF	TGTGCCACCAGCAGAGATAAGGCGGGAGAAGGTACGCAGTATTTT
TRBV20-1	-	TRBD2	TRBJ2-1	CSARGGGVLGGRAAYNEQFF	TGCAGTGCTAGAGGGGGTGGTGTTTTGGGCGGGAGGGCCGCATACAATGAGCAGTTCTTC
TRBV4-2	few	-	TRBJ1-1	CASSHFRGRLPEAFF	TGTGCCAGCAGCCACTTCCGGGGCAGGTTGCCTGAAGCTTTCTTT
TRBV5-1	few	-	TRBJ2-5	CASSLAPFKQETQYF	TGCGCCAGCAGCTTGGCCCCATTTAAACAAGAGACCCAGTACTTC
TRBV6-6	-	-	TRBJ2-7	CASSYSALEQYF	TGTGCCAGCAGTTACTCCGCTCTCGAGCAGTACTTC
TRBV6-1	few	TRBD2	TRBJ2-7	CASSPWPSGRANEQYF	TGTGCCAGCAGTCCTTGGCCTAGCGGGAGGGCGAACGAGCAGTACTTC
TRBV4-3	few	TRBD2	TRBJ2-2	CASSQDRLAAGELFF	TGCGCCAGCAGCCAAGATAGGCTAGCGGCCGGGGAGCTGTTTTTT
TRBV4-3	-	-	TRBJ2-3	CASSQIFRDTQYF	TGCGCCAGCAGCCAGATATTTAGGGATACGCAGTATTTT
TRBV2	few	-	TRBJ2-1	CASQGGPWPGEQFF	TGTGCCAGCCAAGGGGGGCCATGGCCTGGGGAGCAGTTCTTC
TRBV7-9	-	-	TRBJ2-2	CASSPIDRFTGELFF	TGTGCCAGCAGCCCCATCGATAGGTTCACCGGGGAGCTGTTTTTT
TRBV5-1	few	-	TRBJ1-2	CASSFELGGAGYTF	TGCGCCAGCAGCTTTGAATTGGGTGGTGCTGGCTACACCTTC
TRBV20-1	-	-	TRBJ2-5	CSARSLDQETQYF	TGCAGTGCTAGGTCGCTCGACCAAGAGACCCAGTACTTC
TRBV20-1	many	-	TRBJ1-4	CSARDWTGEKLFF	TGCAGTGCTAGAGATTGGACTGGGGAAAAACTGTTTTTT